The rows below give T cell receptor beta chains drawn from one sample of a study of technical replicates of blood from a few donors. Profiled with immunoSEQ multiplex PCR; TCRdb holds only in-frame clones, not every one. Of around 80,000 clones listed, approximately 90% were seen once; the top ten hold about 0.41%. The sequencing sample was made of T cells isolated from PBMCs. Receptors originate from a human donor in good health. CDR3s include the opening cysteine and the closing phenylalanine or tryptophan. A D gene is named only where the DNA matches it firmly. Not all rows give a size; the values are once, few, many and, for expanded clones, a class.

-,TRBJ2-7,TRBD2,13,TRBV11-2,TGTGCCAGCAGCTTGGCTCTAGCGGACGAGCAGTACTTC,CASSLALADEQYF
-,TRBJ2-3,-,10,TRBV30,TGTGCCTACGTAGCCGATACGCAGTATTTT,CAYVADTQYF
-,TRBJ2-7,-,14,TRBV15,TGTGCCACCAGCAGAGACAGGGAGGTATACGAGCAGTACTTC,CATSRDREVYEQYF
once,TRBJ1-2,-,14,TRBV10-2,TGCGCCAGCAGTGAGAGCGGGGGCGAAAAAGGCTACACCTTC,CASSESGGEKGYTF
-,TRBJ2-7,TRBD1,14,TRBV6-5,TGTGCCAGCAGTTTCGGGACAGGGAACTACGAGCAGTACTTC,CASSFGTGNYEQYF
-,TRBJ2-1,-,11,TRBV5-1,TGCGCCAGCAGCCTAAGTTATGAGCAGTTCTTC,CASSLSYEQFF
-,TRBJ2-4,-,13,TRBV7-9,TGTGCCAGCAGCGTCCCTAGCACGAACATTCAGTACTTC,CASSVPSTNIQYF
-,TRBJ2-3,TRBD1,16,TRBV7-2,TGTGCCAGCAGCTTAAATTCTGGACAGGGATTAGATACGCAGTATTTT,CASSLNSGQGLDTQYF
-,TRBJ2-1,-,11,TRBV30,TGTGCCTGGAATCGACTAGATGAGCAGTTCTTC,CAWNRLDEQFF
-,TRBJ2-7,-,15,TRBV7-3,TGTGCCAGCAGCTTAGAGTGGGAGAGTTCATACGAGCAGTACTTC,CASSLEWESSYEQYF
-,TRBJ2-2,TRBD1,17,TRBV19,TGTGCCAGTAGTACTATCCGTCGGACAGGGGGTACCGGGGAGCTGTTTTTT,CASSTIRRTGGTGELFF
-,TRBJ2-3,-,12,TRBV6-5,TGTGCCAGCAGATCTCTCACTAGTGCGCAGTATTTT,CASRSLTSAQYF
-,TRBJ1-1,-,15,TRBV6-5,TGTGCCAGCACCCAACGGATCGGGGGTGACACTGAAGCTTTCTTT,CASTQRIGGDTEAFF
once,TRBJ1-1,-,12,TRBV28,TGTGCCAGCAGTTCCGTGAACACTGAAGCTTTCTTT,CASSSVNTEAFF
-,TRBJ1-2,-,15,TRBV14,TGTGCCAGCAGCCAAGTTACGGGGGAGGTGTATGGCTACACCTTC,CASSQVTGEVYGYTF
once,TRBJ2-1,-,14,TRBV7-8,TGTGCCAGCAGTATTAGCGGCTCCTACAATGAGCAGTTCTTC,CASSISGSYNEQFF
-,TRBJ1-5,-,14,TRBV6-1,TGTGCCAGCAGTGAAGCCTTGGGGGGGCAGCCCCAGCATTTT,CASSEALGGQPQHF
-,TRBJ1-5,-,15,TRBV7-2,TGTGCCAGCAGCTTAAGTGGAGAAACTAATCAGCCCCAGCATTTT,CASSLSGETNQPQHF
-,TRBJ2-1,TRBD1,14,TRBV5-1,TGCGCCAGCAGCTCACCCAGGACAGGGGATGAGCAGTTCTTC,CASSSPRTGDEQFF
once,TRBJ2-7,TRBD1,15,TRBV4-1,TGCGCCAGCAGCCAAGGGACAGGGCCAGAGTACGAGCAGTACTTC,CASSQGTGPEYEQYF
-,TRBJ2-3,-,15,TRBV5-1,TGCGCCAGCAGCTTGGAGGTGGGAGTTGTAGATACGCAGTATTTT,CASSLEVGVVDTQYF
-,TRBJ1-4,TRBD1,14,TRBV10-2,TGCGCCAGCAGGGACAGGGTCGGTAATGAAAAACTGTTTTTT,CASRDRVGNEKLFF
once,TRBJ2-1,TRBD2,16,TRBV4-3,TGCGCCAGCAGCCCCCCTGAGCGGGAGCTATACAATGAGCAGTTCTTC,CASSPPERELYNEQFF
-,TRBJ1-5,-,14,TRBV7-2,TGTGCCAGCAGCTTCCGGGACAATAATCAGCCCCAGCATTTT,CASSFRDNNQPQHF
-,TRBJ2-1,-,11,TRBV5-4,TGTGCCAGCAGCTCCTATGCTGAGCAGTTCTTC,CASSSYAEQFF
-,TRBJ1-5,-,14,TRBV4-1,TGCGCCAGCAGCCAAGTGATAGGAGATCAGCCCCAGCATTTT,CASSQVIGDQPQHF
-,TRBJ1-1,-,13,TRBV5-1,TGCGCCAGCAGCTTATCAGGGGACCGGACGGCTTTCTTT,CASSLSGDRTAFF
-,TRBJ1-1,TRBD1,13,TRBV28,TGTGCCAGCAGTGTAGACAGGGCGTATGAAGCTTTCTTT,CASSVDRAYEAFF
-,TRBJ2-7,-,14,TRBV27,TGTGCCAGCAGAAGTGACAGGGAGGTCTACGAGCAGTACTTC,CASRSDREVYEQYF
-,TRBJ2-3,-,16,TRBV9,TGTGCCAGCAGCGTAGGTAGCGGTCCTAGCACAGATACGCAGTATTTT,CASSVGSGPSTDTQYF
-,TRBJ2-5,TRBD2,13,TRBV6-1,TGTGCCAGCAGATTTTGGGAGGGAGAGACCCAGTACTTC,CASRFWEGETQYF
-,TRBJ2-1,-,15,TRBV25-1,TGTGCCAGCAGTGAATGGGGGGGGCCCTACAATGAGCAGTTCTTC,CASSEWGGPYNEQFF
-,TRBJ2-1,TRBD2,14,TRBV7-2,TGTGCCAGCAGCTTAAGACTAGCGGGAGTAATGCAGTTCTTC,CASSLRLAGVMQFF
-,TRBJ2-1,TRBD2,13,TRBV29-1,TGCAGCGTGGGGACTAGCGGGGGCAATGAGCAGTTCTTC,CSVGTSGGNEQFF
-,TRBJ2-2,TRBD1,15,TRBV6-6,TGTGCCAGCAGGGCGGGACAGGGGTACACCGGGGAGCTGTTTTTT,CASRAGQGYTGELFF
-,TRBJ2-7,-,18,TRBV21-1,TGTGCCAGCAGCAAACTCCTATCGGAGCGGGGTAGCTCCTACGAGCAGTACTTC,CASSKLLSERGSSYEQYF
-,TRBJ2-7,-,12,TRBV10-2,TGCGCCAGCACAGGGGCCGCGGCCGAGCAGTACTTC,CASTGAAAEQYF
once,TRBJ2-7,-,11,TRBV2,TGTGCCAGCAGATTCCAGGTCGAGCAGTACTTC,CASRFQVEQYF
-,TRBJ2-7,TRBD2,19,TRBV28,TGTGCCAGCAGTTTTGAAATGGGACTAGGAAGGCCTAAATCCTACGAGCAGTACTTC,CASSFEMGLGRPKSYEQYF
-,TRBJ2-7,-,14,TRBV30,TGTGCCTGGAGTGTATTTCGGCGGAGCTACGAGCAGTACTTC,CAWSVFRRSYEQYF
-,TRBJ2-1,TRBD1,17,TRBV15,TGTGCCACCAGCGACTTTTACAGGGGTTATACCTACAATGAGCAGTTCTTC,CATSDFYRGYTYNEQFF
-,TRBJ2-7,-,15,TRBV7-2,TGTGCCAGCAGCCAACAGACAGGAATCGTCTACGAGCAGTACTTC,CASSQQTGIVYEQYF
-,TRBJ2-2,-,13,TRBV19,TGTGCCAGTAGTAGGACAGTAACCGGGGAGCTGTTTTTT,CASSRTVTGELFF
-,TRBJ2-7,TRBD2,16,TRBV5-1,TGCGCCAGCAGCCCCCAGCCAGCGGGAGACCCCTACGAGCAGTACTTC,CASSPQPAGDPYEQYF
-,TRBJ2-5,-,13,TRBV11-2,TGTGCCAGCAGCTTAAGTCAGGGAGAGACCCAGTACTTC,CASSLSQGETQYF
-,TRBJ1-1,-,11,TRBV28,TGTGCCAGCAGTTCCCGGACTGAAGCTTTCTTT,CASSSRTEAFF
-,TRBJ1-4,-,14,TRBV29-1,TGCAGCGTTGAGAGCTCAGGGTCTAATGAAAAACTGTTTTTT,CSVESSGSNEKLFF
-,TRBJ2-1,TRBD2,14,TRBV6-5,TGTGCCAGCAGTTCTCTAGCGGTTCCCGATGAGCAGTTCTTC,CASSSLAVPDEQFF
-,TRBJ2-5,TRBD1,15,TRBV12-5,TGTGCTAGTGCCCCGACAGGGTATTCTCTTGAGACCCAGTACTTC,CASAPTGYSLETQYF
-,TRBJ1-2,TRBD1,15,TRBV27,TGTGCCAGCCGAGTAGGGACAGGGCGAAACTATGGCTACACCTTC,CASRVGTGRNYGYTF
-,TRBJ1-4,TRBD1,16,TRBV10-3,TGTGCCATCAGTTCAAGCGCAGGGACAGAAAATGAAAAACTGTTTTTT,CAISSSAGTENEKLFF
-,TRBJ1-2,-,14,TRBV9,TGTGCCAGCAGCGTGGGAGGGGCCCTAGTAGGCTACACCTTC,CASSVGGALVGYTF
-,TRBJ2-1,-,15,TRBV27,TGTGCCAGCAGAACTTTACTAGCTCCAAACGGTGAGCAGTTCTTC,CASRTLLAPNGEQFF
-,TRBJ1-2,TRBD1,17,TRBV2,TGTGCCAGCAGTGAATTAATTGGGGGGACAGGGAGTGCTGGCTACACCTTC,CASSELIGGTGSAGYTF
-,TRBJ2-1,-,13,TRBV7-8,TGTGCCAGCAGCTTGGACAGAAACAATGAGCAGTTCTTC,CASSLDRNNEQFF
-,TRBJ2-5,TRBD1,17,TRBV13,TGTGCCAGCAGCACAAAACAGGGGGAACTATTCCAAGAGACCCAGTACTTC,CASSTKQGELFQETQYF